This is a list of T cell receptor beta chains from one sample in a study of blood T cell repertoires in COVID-19. The assay was immunoSEQ multiplex PCR, and TCRdb's table has in-frame clones only and misses some. The sample consists of tens of thousands of clones, 88% of them appearing once. The sample taken for sequencing was peripheral blood. The receptors come from a human donor in a cohort sampled during active COVID-19. CDR3s include the opening cysteine and the closing phenylalanine or tryptophan. D genes are given only for firm matches. Rows may omit the clone size; those that give it use once, few, many or a size class.

>NA|TRBJ2-2|NA|12|TRBV19
TGTGCCAGTGACACGGGAGCCGGGGAGCTGTTTTTT
CASDTGAGELFF
>TRBD1|TRBJ2-2|NA|14|TRBV11-2
TGTGCCAGCAGCCCCCGGACAGGGCCCGGGGAGCTGTTTTTT
CASSPRTGPGELFF
>TRBD1|TRBJ1-1|NA|14|TRBV16
TGTGCCAGCAGCCAGACAGGGGGTGGCACTGAAGCTTTCTTT
CASSQTGGGTEAFF
>TRBD1|TRBJ1-3|NA|14|TRBV25-1
TGTGCCAGCAGTCGACAGGGATCGGGAAACACCATATATTTT
CASSRQGSGNTIYF
>TRBD2|TRBJ2-6|NA|17|TRBV7-2
TGTGCCAGCAGCATCCTAGCGGGGCTCTCTGGGGCCAACGTCCTGACTTTC
CASSILAGLSGANVLTF
>TRBD1|TRBJ1-6|NA|17|TRBV6-6
TGTGCCAGCAGTCTCCGTTACAGGGGGCAGGGGAATTCACCCCTCCACTTT
CASSLRYRGQGNSPLHF
>TRBD2|TRBJ2-3|NA|15|TRBV5-1
TGCGCCAGCAGCTTTGGGACCGGGAGGTCAGATACGCAGTATTTT
CASSFGTGRSDTQYF
>NA|TRBJ2-1|NA|13|TRBV18
TGTGCCAGCTCACGACTAGAGGCCAATGAGCAGTTCTTC
CASSRLEANEQFF
>NA|TRBJ2-5|NA|16|TRBV5-1
TGCGCCAGCAGCGACCTACGAGGACAGCTCCAAGAGACCCAGTACTTC
CASSDLRGQLQETQYF
>TRBD2|TRBJ2-5|NA|15|TRBV4-3
TGCGCCAGCAGCCCGGTTGGTAGCGGGGCGGAGACCCAGTACTTC
CASSPVGSGAETQYF
>NA|TRBJ2-1|NA|15|TRBV11-2
TGTGCCAGCAGCTCGGACCGGGACTTTAACAATGAGCAGTTCTTC
CASSSDRDFNNEQFF
>TRBD2|TRBJ2-1|NA|13|TRBV20-1
TGCAGTGCTAGTCTCCCTAGCGGGAGGGGGCAGTTCTTC
CSASLPSGRGQFF
>TRBD2|TRBJ2-2|NA|17|TRBV18
TGTGCCAGCTCACAACCGGGACTAGCGGGAGGCACCGGGGAGCTGTTTTTT
CASSQPGLAGGTGELFF
>TRBD2|TRBJ2-1|NA|17|TRBV5-1
TGCGCCAGCAGCAAGGTCGGACTAGCGGGTTTCTACAATGAGCAGTTCTTC
CASSKVGLAGFYNEQFF
>TRBD1|TRBJ1-5|NA|17|TRBV30
TGTGCCTGGAGTTCCGGGACAGGGGTAATTGGAAATCAGCCCCAGCATTTT
CAWSSGTGVIGNQPQHF
>NA|TRBJ2-2|NA|15|TRBV9
TGTGCCAGCAGCGTATCCCCCGGAGGCTTCGGGGAGCTGTTTTTT
CASSVSPGGFGELFF
>NA|TRBJ2-7|NA|18|TRBV9
TGTGCCAGCAGCGACGGAGGCCCCCGGACCGGGTTGGGAGGCGAGCAGTACTTC
CASSDGGPRTGLGGEQYF
>TRBD1|TRBJ2-1|NA|15|TRBV11-3
TGTGCCAGCAGTAAGAACCAGGGACAGTACAATGAGCAGTTCTTC
CASSKNQGQYNEQFF
>NA|TRBJ2-1|NA|15|TRBV7-6
TGTGCCAGCAGCTTATTCACGAGCTCCTACAATGAGCAGTTCTTC
CASSLFTSSYNEQFF
>NA|TRBJ2-2|NA|12|TRBV12-3/TRBV12-4
TGTGCCAGCAGTTCTAACACCGGGGAGCTGTTTTTT
CASSSNTGELFF
>NA|TRBJ2-5|once|14|TRBV6-5
TGTGCCAGCAGTTACTCCAGGGATGGTGAGACCCAGTACTTC
CASSYSRDGETQYF
>NA|TRBJ1-6|NA|15|TRBV15
TGTGCCACCAGCAGAGATTCGAGGGGAGGGTCACCCCTCCACTTT
CATSRDSRGGSPLHF
>NA|TRBJ2-5|NA|14|TRBV18
TGTGCCAGCTCACCTACTGTGACAGGAGAGACCCAGTACTTC
CASSPTVTGETQYF
>TRBD1|TRBJ2-7|NA|15|TRBV6-5
TGTGCCAGCAGTAAATTTAGGGACAGCTCCTACGAGCAGTACTTC
CASSKFRDSSYEQYF
>TRBD2|TRBJ2-1|NA|16|TRBV7-2
TGTGCCAGCAGCTCTTCGATTAGCGGGATCTACAATGAGCAGTTCTTC
CASSSSISGIYNEQFF
>NA|TRBJ1-3|NA|14|TRBV19
TGTGCCAGTAGTACCCTAACCTCTGGAAACACCATATATTTT
CASSTLTSGNTIYF
>TRBD2|TRBJ2-1|NA|16|TRBV10-1
TGCGCCAGCCGTTCCGGGACTAGCGGGAAATCCAATGAGCAGTTCTTC
CASRSGTSGKSNEQFF
>TRBD1|TRBJ2-7|NA|17|TRBV29-1
TGCAGCGCAAGTTCATTGTTTCCGGGACAGTACGCCTACGAGCAGTACTTC
CSASSLFPGQYAYEQYF
>NA|TRBJ2-5|NA|14|TRBV18
TGTGCCAGCTCGCACATCGGGGGTCAAGAGACCCAGTACTTC
CASSHIGGQETQYF
>TRBD1|TRBJ1-6|NA|15|TRBV7-3
TGTGCCAGCAGCTCCGATGGACAGGCGAATTCACCCCTCCACTTT
CASSSDGQANSPLHF
>NA|TRBJ1-4|NA|15|TRBV28
TGTGCCAGCAGTTTATTTAGGGGAAATAATGAAAAACTGTTTTTT
CASSLFRGNNEKLFF
>NA|TRBJ1-2|NA|15|TRBV6-2/TRBV6-3
TGTGCCAGCAGTTACTCGGGAGGGTCTCGCTATGGCTACACCTTC
CASSYSGGSRYGYTF
>NA|TRBJ2-2|NA|15|TRBV9
TGTGCCAGCAGCGTAGATCCCGGGGGCACCGGGGAGCTGTTTTTT
CASSVDPGGTGELFF
>TRBD2|TRBJ2-1|NA|19|TRBV27
TGTGCCAGCAGTCAACTCCGACTAGCGGGAGGGCCGGGGTACAATGAGCAGTTCTTC
CASSQLRLAGGPGYNEQFF
>TRBD1|TRBJ2-2|NA|15|TRBV7-7
TGTGCTAGCAGCCGGACAGGATCGAACACCGGGGAGCTGTTTTTT
CASSRTGSNTGELFF
>TRBD1|TRBJ1-3|NA|15|TRBV7-2
TGTGCCAGCAGCCAGGGGGACATATCTGGAAACACCATATATTTT
CASSQGDISGNTIYF
>TRBD1|TRBJ2-7|NA|14|TRBV27
TGTGCCAGCAGTACCCGGGACAGTTCCTACGAGCAGTACTTC
CASSTRDSSYEQYF
>NA|TRBJ1-3|once|13|TRBV19
TGTGCCAGTAGTTGGGGGCAAGGAAACACCATATATTTT
CASSWGQGNTIYF
>TRBD2|TRBJ2-4|NA|19|TRBV5-1
TGCGCCAGCCGGCCTTTTGCTAGCGGGAGACCTATGACCAAAAACATTCAGTACTTC
CASRPFASGRPMTKNIQYF
>NA|TRBJ2-1|NA|15|TRBV18
TGTGCCAGCTCACAAAGACTAGTAGCCCCCGATGAGCAGTTCTTC
CASSQRLVAPDEQFF
>NA|TRBJ1-1|NA|11|TRBV3-1/TRBV3-2
TGTGCCAGCAGCCTATTCACTGAAGCTTTCTTT
CASSLFTEAFF
>TRBD2|TRBJ2-1|NA|15|TRBV24-1
TGTGCCACCTCAGATAGCGGGAGGGCCTACAATGAGCAGTTCTTC
CATSDSGRAYNEQFF
>TRBD2|TRBJ2-3|NA|18|TRBV7-8
TGTGCCAGCAGCCCCCAGACGGGAGGGATCACTAGCACAGATACGCAGTATTTT
CASSPQTGGITSTDTQYF
>TRBD1|TRBJ2-1|NA|16|TRBV7-2
TGTGCCAGCAGCGCCAGGACAGGGGGCTCGGGCAATGAGCAGTTCTTC
CASSARTGGSGNEQFF
>NA|TRBJ2-4|NA|14|TRBV5-6
TGTGCCAGCAGCCAAAGGGTGGACAGTGTGATTCAGTACTTC
CASSQRVDSVIQYF
>TRBD1|TRBJ2-5|few|15|TRBV6-1
TGTGCCAGCAGTGAACTTTTGGACAGGCGGGAGACCCAGTACTTC
CASSELLDRRETQYF
>TRBD1|TRBJ1-2|NA|15|TRBV4-1
TGCGCCAGCAGCCAAGGGGACAGGGGAAACTATGGCTACACCTTC
CASSQGDRGNYGYTF
>NA|TRBJ1-3|NA|16|TRBV7-2
TGTGCCAGCAGCCCCCGAAGCGGCGTTACTGGAAACACCATATATTTT
CASSPRSGVTGNTIYF
>NA|TRBJ2-5|NA|13|TRBV5-4
TGTGCCAGCAGCTTGGGGGGGCTAGAGACCCAGTACTTC
CASSLGGLETQYF
>TRBD1|TRBJ1-2|NA|14|TRBV7-9
TGTGCCAGCAGCTGGGGACAGGGCCACTATGGCTACACCTTC
CASSWGQGHYGYTF
>NA|TRBJ1-2|NA|14|TRBV15
TGTGCCACCAGCAGAGGGGCCACTTCCTATGGCTACACCTTC
CATSRGATSYGYTF
>TRBD2|TRBJ2-5|NA|18|TRBV7-9
TGTGCCAGCAGCCGAGGACTAGCGGGGGTCACGTACCAAGAGACCCAGTACTTC
CASSRGLAGVTYQETQYF
>NA|TRBJ2-5|NA|16|TRBV21-1
TGTGCCAGCAGCAAAGAGCATCCTAGACCCGAAGAGACCCAGTACTTC
CASSKEHPRPEETQYF
>NA|TRBJ1-1|NA|17|TRBV5-1
TGCGCCAGCAGCTCCCCGGGGGGCGGTCGGATGAACACTGAAGCTTTCTTT
CASSSPGGGRMNTEAFF
>TRBD2|TRBJ2-2|few|16|TRBV9
TGTGCCAGCAGCGCCAGACTAGCGGGAGATCCCGGGGAGCTGTTTTTT
CASSARLAGDPGELFF
>TRBD2|TRBJ2-7|NA|14|TRBV7-9
TGTGCCAGCAGCCCAGCCAGCGGGATCTACGAGCAGTACTTC
CASSPASGIYEQYF
>TRBD1|TRBJ2-1|NA|15|TRBV11-3
TGTGCCAGCAGCTTGGGGACAGGGGCCCTGCTTGAGCAGTTCTTC
CASSLGTGALLEQFF